A selection of T cell receptor beta chains follows, all from one sample in a study of T cell clonotyping in hematopoietic cell transplantation. This table comes from immunoSEQ multiplex PCR, and its TCRdb copy is limited to in-frame clones, with some not included. The sample includes around 17,000 clones, 92% of them seen just once. Sequencing was performed on peripheral blood mononuclear cells. These TCRs come from a man aged 40-55 years in good health. Some clones in this sample may be carry-over from other donors' samples. CDR3s include the opening cysteine and the closing phenylalanine or tryptophan. D genes are given only for firm matches. Not all rows give a size; the values are once, few, many and, for expanded clones, a class.

J gene	D gene	V gene	clone size	CDR3 DNA	CDR3 protein
TRBJ2-1	TRBD1	TRBV7-9	.	TGTGCCAGCAGAAAAGACAGGGGTTCGTTCTTC	CASRKDRGSFF
TRBJ2-7	TRBD1	TRBV6-5	.	TGTGCCAGCAGTCAATCGGACAGGGTGCGGTACGAGCAGTACTTC	CASSQSDRVRYEQYF
TRBJ2-5	.	TRBV18	.	TGTGCCAGCTCACCAAGGGCTGCTCGGGAGACCCAGTACTTC	CASSPRAARETQYF
TRBJ2-1	.	TRBV4-3	.	TGCGCCAGCAGCCAAGAGAGTGGGAACGGATACAATGAGCAGTTCTTC	CASSQESGNGYNEQFF
TRBJ1-5	.	TRBV4-3	once	TGCGCCAGCAGCCAAGATTTCAATAGCAATCAGCCCCAGCATTTT	CASSQDFNSNQPQHF
TRBJ1-2	.	TRBV4-1	.	TGCGCCAGCAGCCAAACACCGCCGAGGGCAACCCTCTATGGCTACACCTTC	CASSQTPPRATLYGYTF
TRBJ2-7	.	TRBV19	.	TGTGCCAGTAGTATAGGGCAGGGCGTCTACGAGCAGTACTTC	CASSIGQGVYEQYF
TRBJ1-1	.	TRBV7-8	.	TGTGCCAGCAGCCCAGGGTTGAACACTGAAGCTTTCTTT	CASSPGLNTEAFF
TRBJ2-1	.	TRBV6-6	.	TGTGCCAGCAGTTACTCGGGGGCCCTCAATGAGCAGTTCTTC	CASSYSGALNEQFF
TRBJ2-1	.	TRBV6-4	.	TGTGCCAGCAGTGACTCCCTTGACACCCAAAATGAGCAGTTCTTC	CASSDSLDTQNEQFF
TRBJ1-2	TRBD1	TRBV7-2	.	TGTGCCAGCAGCTTTTCGGGACAGGGTTATGGCTACACCTTC	CASSFSGQGYGYTF
TRBJ1-5	.	TRBV25-1	.	TGTGCCAGCAGTGAATCGGAATACAATCAGCCCCAGCATTTT	CASSESEYNQPQHF
TRBJ1-1	.	TRBV5-4	.	TGTGCCAGCAGACCGGGTGACCGTTGGCACACTGAAGCTTTCTTT	CASRPGDRWHTEAFF
TRBJ1-5	.	TRBV9	.	TGTGCCAGCAGCGTAGGCGGGGGGACTCAGCCCCAGCATTTT	CASSVGGGTQPQHF
TRBJ2-7	TRBD2	TRBV19	.	TGTGCCAGTAGAGACCCGGGACTAGCGGGCGAGCAGTACTTC	CASRDPGLAGEQYF
TRBJ2-4	.	TRBV9	once	TGTGCCAGCAGCCCTCCTTCGGACATTCAGTACTTC	CASSPPSDIQYF
TRBJ1-3	.	TRBV30	.	TGTGCCTGGAACGAATGGAGCTCTGGAAACACCATATATTTT	CAWNEWSSGNTIYF
TRBJ2-1	.	TRBV5-1	few	TGCGCCAGCGGGGAGCTCGCTGGTGAGCAGTTCTTC	CASGELAGEQFF
TRBJ1-2	.	TRBV30	.	TGTGCCTACCGAGGATTCTCTAACTATGGCTACACCTTC	CAYRGFSNYGYTF
TRBJ1-2	.	TRBV30	.	TGTGCCTGGAGCCACTCCGGGACATCCTATGGCTACACCTTC	CAWSHSGTSYGYTF
TRBJ2-5	.	TRBV25-1	.	TGTGCCAGCAGCCCGGACAACCAAGAGACCCAGTACTTC	CASSPDNQETQYF
TRBJ1-1	TRBD1	TRBV4-1	.	TGCGCCAGCAGCCAAGAAGTAACAGGGGTCACTGAAGCTTTCTTT	CASSQEVTGVTEAFF
TRBJ1-5	.	TRBV5-5	.	TGTGCCAGCAGCCTCTCAGGCGTACAGCCCCAGCATTTT	CASSLSGVQPQHF
TRBJ1-2	.	TRBV4-3	.	TGCGCCAGCAGCCAAGATCGCGTTGTCTTCTATGGTGGCTACACCTTC	CASSQDRVVFYGGYTF
TRBJ1-4	.	TRBV19	.	TGTGCCAGTCGAAGGGGCGGACTAGGCCGAGAAAAACTGTTTTTT	CASRRGGLGREKLFF
TRBJ2-7	.	TRBV6-5	.	TGTGCCAGCAGTCTCCGGGCCTCCTACGAGCAGTACTTC	CASSLRASYEQYF
TRBJ2-3	.	TRBV6-1	.	TGTGCCAGCAGTGTACAGGTTAGCACAGATACGCAGTATTTT	CASSVQVSTDTQYF